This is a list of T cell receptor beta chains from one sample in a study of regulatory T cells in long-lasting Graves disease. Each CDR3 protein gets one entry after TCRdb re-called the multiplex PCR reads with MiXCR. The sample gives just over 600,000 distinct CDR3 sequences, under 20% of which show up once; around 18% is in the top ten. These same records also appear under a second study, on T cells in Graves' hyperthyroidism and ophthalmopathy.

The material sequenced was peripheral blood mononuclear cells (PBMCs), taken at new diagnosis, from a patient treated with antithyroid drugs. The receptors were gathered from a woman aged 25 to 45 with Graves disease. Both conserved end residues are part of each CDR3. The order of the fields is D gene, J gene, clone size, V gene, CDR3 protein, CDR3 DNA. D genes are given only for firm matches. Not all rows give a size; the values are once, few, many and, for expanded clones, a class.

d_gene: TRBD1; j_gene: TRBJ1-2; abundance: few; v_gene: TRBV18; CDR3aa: CASSRRDRGGDGYTF; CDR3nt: TGTGCCAGCTCACGCCGGGACAGGGGGGGAGATGGCTACACCTTC
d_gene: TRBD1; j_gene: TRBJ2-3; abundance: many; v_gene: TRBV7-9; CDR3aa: CASSHDRVFTDTQYF; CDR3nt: TGTGCCAGCAGCCATGACAGGGTTTTCACAGATACGCAGTATTTT
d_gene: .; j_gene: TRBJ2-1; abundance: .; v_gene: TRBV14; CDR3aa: CASRHAGGGSGGEQFF; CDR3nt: TGTGCCAGCCGCCACGCCGGAGGGGGTAGCGGAGGCGAGCAGTTCTTC
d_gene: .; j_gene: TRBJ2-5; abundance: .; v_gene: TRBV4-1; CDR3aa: CASSHPTPPQRETQYF; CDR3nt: TGCGCCAGCAGCCACCCGACACCTCCCCAGCGGGAGACCCAGTACTTC
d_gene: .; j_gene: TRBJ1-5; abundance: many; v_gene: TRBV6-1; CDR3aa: CASSTGNQPQHF; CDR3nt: TGTGCCAGCAGTACAGGGAATCAGCCCCAGCATTTT
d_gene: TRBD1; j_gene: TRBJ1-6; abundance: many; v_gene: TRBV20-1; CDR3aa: CSARPPRGNSPLHF; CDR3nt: TGCAGTGCTAGGCCCCCCAGGGGGAATTCACCCCTCCACTTT
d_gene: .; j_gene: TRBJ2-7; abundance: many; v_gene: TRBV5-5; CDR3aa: CASSFGDIGEQYF; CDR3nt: TGTGCCAGCAGCTTCGGGGATATCGGCGAGCAGTACTTC
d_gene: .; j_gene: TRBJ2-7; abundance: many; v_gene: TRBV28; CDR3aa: CASRGTLKWEQYF; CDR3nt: TGTGCCAGCAGGGGGACCTTGAAGTGGGAGCAGTACTTC
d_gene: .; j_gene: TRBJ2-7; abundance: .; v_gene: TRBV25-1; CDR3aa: CASPKSSEQYF; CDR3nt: TGTGCCAGCCCGAAATCGTCCGAGCAGTACTTC
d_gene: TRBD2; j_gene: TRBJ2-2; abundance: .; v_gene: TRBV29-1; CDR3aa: CSVQTGTRSTGELFF; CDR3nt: TGCAGCGTTCAAACCGGGACTAGAAGTACCGGGGAGCTGTTTTTT
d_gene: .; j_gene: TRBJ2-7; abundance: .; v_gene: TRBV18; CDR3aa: CASSQDGTDYEQYF; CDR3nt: TGTGCCAGCTCACAGGACGGGACTGACTACGAGCAGTACTTC
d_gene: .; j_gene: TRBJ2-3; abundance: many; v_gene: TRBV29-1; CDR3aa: CSVILVGDTQYF; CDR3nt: TGCAGCGTTATCCTAGTTGGGGATACGCAGTATTTT
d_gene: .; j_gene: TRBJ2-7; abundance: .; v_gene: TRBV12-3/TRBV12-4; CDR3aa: CASSRRGSYEQYF; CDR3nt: TGTGCCAGCAGCCGTCGTGGCTCCTACGAGCAGTACTTC
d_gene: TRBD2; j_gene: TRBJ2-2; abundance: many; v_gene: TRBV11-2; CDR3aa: CASSRSAGVGTGELFF; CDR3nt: TGTGCCAGCAGCCGAAGCGCGGGAGTGGGTACCGGGGAGCTGTTTTTT